This TCR beta chain was sequenced during a study of cytomegalovirus exposure and HLA in healthy donors. Germline lookup yields CDR1 SGHAT and CDR2 FQNNGV. V was shortened by 4 bases and J by 3 bases, with 13 bases between the two germline ends. The CDR3 runs to 15 residues. The PCR contained 60 Vbeta and 13 Jbeta primers. The data were produced by immunoSEQ multiplex PCR, yet TCRdb's version contains in-frame clones alone and is incomplete. The sample's table shows about 77,000 clones. The rearrangement uses TRBV11-2 and TRBJ1-3; D might be TRBD1 (5 bases). This receptor was identified in a man between 45 and 60 years old in good health and CMV-seropositive. The specimen sequenced was PBMCs. CDR3 sequence reads: CASSSDSLVGNTIYF. CDR3 nucleotide sequence: TGTGCCAGCAGCTCCGACAGCTTAGTTGGAAACACCATATATTTT.